A selection of T cell receptor beta chains follows, all from one sample in a study of blood T cell repertoires in COVID-19. Produced via immunoSEQ multiplex PCR; TCRdb's table is partial and in-frame only. The data show under 90,000 clones, 70% to 90% seen once. Sequenced input: peripheral blood. Source of these receptors: a man aged 65 to 79 with active or convalescent COVID-19. Both conserved end residues are part of each CDR3. D genes are given only for firm matches. Clone size is not always given. Where it is, it says once, few, many or a class for expanded clones.

V gene	J gene	clone size	D gene	CDR3 DNA	CDR3 protein
TRBV20-1	TRBJ2-7	.	.	TGCAGTGCCACGACGGGTTACGAGCAGTACTTC	CSATTGYEQYF
TRBV7-9	TRBJ2-3	.	TRBD1	TGTGCCAGCAGCTTACAGACAGGGATGGGAGATACGCAGTATTTT	CASSLQTGMGDTQYF
TRBV19	TRBJ1-4	.	.	TGTGCCAGTAGTATGGTGCAGGGATATAAACTGTTTTTT	CASSMVQGYKLFF
TRBV3-1/TRBV3-2	TRBJ1-1	once	.	TGTGCCAGCAGCCCGACGGGAACTGAAGCTTTCTTT	CASSPTGTEAFF
TRBV4-1	TRBJ1-5	.	.	TGCGCCAGCAGCCAAGACGGGCGGGTCAATCAGCCCCAGCATTTT	CASSQDGRVNQPQHF
TRBV6-6	TRBJ2-7	.	.	TGTGCCAGCGGGACTGAATGGAGCTACGAGCAGTACTTC	CASGTEWSYEQYF
TRBV6-1	TRBJ1-2	.	.	TGTGCCAGCAGTGACGCTCGCGGGGGGGTTCACGGCTATGGCTACACCTTC	CASSDARGGVHGYGYTF
TRBV7-9	TRBJ1-2	.	.	TGTGCCAGCAGCTTAGGAGGGTCAAGCTACACCTTC	CASSLGGSSYTF
TRBV19	TRBJ1-3	.	.	TGTGCCAGTAGTGCCCCCAGGGTGGACGGAAACACCATATATTTT	CASSAPRVDGNTIYF
TRBV21-1	TRBJ1-5	.	.	TGTGCCAGCAGCCCCCTGGTGAGGGTGGGTCAGCCCCAGCATTTT	CASSPLVRVGQPQHF
TRBV18	TRBJ1-1	.	TRBD1	TGTGCCAGCTCACCAATAACCGGGACAGACAACACTGAAGCTTTCTTT	CASSPITGTDNTEAFF
TRBV30	TRBJ1-6	.	.	TGTGCCTGGAGTCATCCTCGGACAGATTATAATTCACCCCTCCACTTT	CAWSHPRTDYNSPLHF
TRBV5-4	TRBJ2-1	few	TRBD2	TGTGCCAGCACACCCGGGACTAGCTCCTACAATGAGCAGTTCTTC	CASTPGTSSYNEQFF
TRBV30	TRBJ2-7	.	TRBD2	TGTGCCTGGAGTGTAGGCCTAGCGGGAGCCTACGAGCAGTACTTC	CAWSVGLAGAYEQYF
TRBV2	TRBJ1-4	.	TRBD1	TGTGCCAGCAGTGTGCAGGGGGCTAATGAAAAACTGTTTTTT	CASSVQGANEKLFF
TRBV28	TRBJ2-5	.	TRBD1	TGTGCCAGCAGGAGACAGGGCACGGAAGAGACCCAGTACTTC	CASRRQGTEETQYF
TRBV19	TRBJ1-2	.	.	TGTGCCAGTAGTACCTCGAGTGGGGGAGGCTATGGCTACACCTTC	CASSTSSGGGYGYTF
TRBV6-5	TRBJ1-2	.	.	TGTGCCAGCAGCACAGGGACCTATGGCTACACCTTC	CASSTGTYGYTF
TRBV30	TRBJ2-2	.	.	TGTGCCTGGAGTCGTACAGTCACCGGGGAGCTGTTTTTT	CAWSRTVTGELFF
TRBV19	TRBJ1-2	.	.	TGTGCCAGTAGTCCCCCTGGGGGGGCACGGTATGGCTACACCTTC	CASSPPGGARYGYTF
TRBV3-1/TRBV3-2	TRBJ2-1	.	TRBD2	TGTGCCAGCAGCCGAACCGAGGGTTCGCTAGCGGGAGTGTATGAGCAGTTCTTC	CASSRTEGSLAGVYEQFF
TRBV28	TRBJ2-7	.	TRBD1	TGTGCCAGCAGGCGACAGGGGGCTTCCTACGAGCAGTACTTC	CASRRQGASYEQYF
TRBV27	TRBJ2-3	.	.	TGTGCCAGCAGTTTATCCCTCACAGATACGCAGTATTTT	CASSLSLTDTQYF
TRBV19	TRBJ1-5	.	.	TGTGCCAGTAGTATAAAAGGGGAGGTCAATCAGCCCCAGCATTTT	CASSIKGEVNQPQHF
TRBV5-1	TRBJ2-6	.	TRBD1	TGCGCCAGCAGCTTAAGGGGGCCTGGGGCCAACGTCCTGACTTTC	CASSLRGPGANVLTF
TRBV9	TRBJ2-5	.	TRBD2	TGTGCCAGCAGCGTCTCTACTAGCGGGGGCAATCAAGAGACCCAGTACTTC	CASSVSTSGGNQETQYF
TRBV5-1	TRBJ2-7	.	TRBD2	TGCGCCAGCAGCTTGGCGGGGAGGGTCGAGCAGTACTTC	CASSLAGRVEQYF
TRBV7-9	TRBJ1-2	once	.	TGTGCCAGCAGCTCGTCAAGAGCCTATGGCTACACCTTC	CASSSSRAYGYTF
TRBV5-1	TRBJ1-3	.	TRBD1	TGCGCCAGCAGCCCTAGACCGGGACAGCCTGGAAACACCATATATTTT	CASSPRPGQPGNTIYF
TRBV27	TRBJ2-5	few	.	TGTGCCGTAGGGCAGGGGTTTGGCGTTCGCCCGGGAGAGACCCAGTACTTC	CAVGQGFGVRPGETQYF
TRBV7-9	TRBJ2-2	.	.	TGTGCCAGCAGCCCCCCCCGAGTGCATCACAGGGTAACCGGGGAGCTGTTTTTT	CASSPPRVHHRVTGELFF
TRBV19	TRBJ2-2	.	TRBD2	TGTGCCAGTAGTCCCTCGGGCGGGAGTATTACCGGGGAGCTGTTTTTT	CASSPSGGSITGELFF
TRBV4-1	TRBJ1-2	.	TRBD1	TGCGCCAGCAGCCCCGGACAGGGGATTGATGGTGGCTACACCTTC	CASSPGQGIDGGYTF
TRBV5-1	TRBJ1-1	.	.	TGCGCCAGCAGCTTAGACAGTGGGGTTGGTTTCTTT	CASSLDSGVGFF
TRBV11-3	TRBJ2-2	.	.	TGTGCCAGCAGCCATTCACGGGGAAGAACCGGGGAGCTGTTTTTT	CASSHSRGRTGELFF
TRBV11-2	TRBJ1-1	.	.	TGTGCCAGCAGCTTCCAGACAACGAACACTGAAGCTTTCTTT	CASSFQTTNTEAFF
TRBV27	TRBJ2-7	.	.	TGTGCCAGCAGTTTATCGAGGTCTATCTACGAGCAGTACTTC	CASSLSRSIYEQYF
TRBV27	TRBJ2-2	.	TRBD1	TGTGCCAGCAGTTTATCGGGGACAGCTTACACCGGGGAGCTGTTTTTT	CASSLSGTAYTGELFF
TRBV29-1	TRBJ1-4	.	.	TGCAGCGTGACCAGGGGAAACGAAGGAAAACTGTTTTTT	CSVTRGNEGKLFF
TRBV7-2	TRBJ1-3	.	.	TGTGCCAGCAGCCGTCTCCAGGGCTACACCATATATTTT	CASSRLQGYTIYF
TRBV6-4	TRBJ2-2	.	TRBD1	TGTGCCAGCACCGCAACAGGGGGCAACGGGGAGCTGTTTTTT	CASTATGGNGELFF
TRBV19	TRBJ1-2	few	.	TGTGCCAGTACGACTAAACAAGGCGGCTACACCTTC	CASTTKQGGYTF
TRBV27	TRBJ2-1	.	.	TGTGCCAGCCACGACTTATACAATGAGCAGTTCTTC	CASHDLYNEQFF
TRBV29-1	TRBJ1-1	.	TRBD1	TGCAGCGTTGCGGACAGGAGGCGTCTGGATGAAGCTTTCTTT	CSVADRRRLDEAFF
TRBV12-3/TRBV12-4	TRBJ1-2	.	TRBD1	TGTGCCAGCAGTTCCGCAGGGGGTGGCTACACCTTC	CASSSAGGGYTF
TRBV19	TRBJ1-2	once	TRBD1	TGTGCCAGTGGTGGGACAGGGGCTGGCTACACCTTC	CASGGTGAGYTF
TRBV7-9	TRBJ1-5	.	.	TGTGCCAGCAGCTTGGGAGGGTTCGATAGCAATCAGCCCCAGCATTTT	CASSLGGFDSNQPQHF
TRBV7-8	TRBJ1-2	.	.	TGTGCCAGCAGCCCCCGGACAGTGGGTAACTATGGCTACACCTTC	CASSPRTVGNYGYTF
TRBV27	TRBJ1-1	.	TRBD1	TGTGCCAGCAGTTCCCGGACAGGGGGAGTCGTTGAAGCTTTCTTT	CASSSRTGGVVEAFF
TRBV5-1	TRBJ2-1	.	.	TGCGCCAGCAGCTCAAAGACAGACTACAATGAGCAGTTCTTC	CASSSKTDYNEQFF
TRBV20-1	TRBJ2-7	.	.	TGCAGTGCTAGAGACACGCGCGAGCAGTACTTC	CSARDTREQYF
TRBV3-1/TRBV3-2	TRBJ2-2	.	TRBD2	TGTGCCAGCAGCCCCTCGGGACTAGCGGGAGGGCGTTACACCGGGGAGCTGTTTTTT	CASSPSGLAGGRYTGELFF
TRBV3-1/TRBV3-2	TRBJ1-4	.	.	TGTGCCAGCAGCCAAGATCGCGGGGGAGTTAATGAAAAACTGTTTTTT	CASSQDRGGVNEKLFF
TRBV9	TRBJ2-3	.	.	TGTGCCAGCAGCGCCCCGGGGACAGATACGCAGTATTTT	CASSAPGTDTQYF
TRBV7-9	TRBJ2-4	.	TRBD1	TGTGCCAGCAGCCCCCGGACAGGGGGCGCGTCCAAAAACATTCAGTACTTC	CASSPRTGGASKNIQYF
TRBV5-6	TRBJ1-1	.	.	TGTGCCAGCAGCTGGGGGGTGAACACTGAAGCTTTCTTT	CASSWGVNTEAFF
TRBV3-1/TRBV3-2	TRBJ2-5	.	.	TGTGCCAGCAGCCAAGGGGCTACTCAAGAGACCCAGTACTTC	CASSQGATQETQYF
TRBV4-2	TRBJ1-5	.	.	TGTGCCAGCAGCCAAGAAATGGACAGATTTAATCAGCCCCAGCATTTT	CASSQEMDRFNQPQHF
TRBV5-4	TRBJ2-5	.	.	TGTGCCAGCAGCTTAACGGGCGCGGGGGAGACCCAGTACTTC	CASSLTGAGETQYF
TRBV11-2	TRBJ2-5	once	TRBD1	TGTGCCAGCAGCACAGGGACAGCCCCCCAAGAGACCCAGTACTTC	CASSTGTAPQETQYF